This T cell receptor (beta chain) was captured by sequencing in a study of cytomegalovirus exposure and HLA in healthy donors (dated by TCRdb to 2017 to 2019). Context from the whole study: According to a later analysis, the roughly 120 validation repertoires were produced on the same platform as the roughly 600 repertoires of the first cohort. The aim of the study was to test whether cataloging public T cell receptors could identify signatures of past pathogen exposure. To predict cytomegalovirus infection status, the study brought together high-throughput TCR immunosequencing, statistical association of individual TCRs with disease status, and machine learning. A separate validation cohort of roughly 130 different subjects was used in addition to the approximately 640-subject first cohort.

This clone was recorded a few times. Its antigen is unknown. The input lacks base qualities; no much larger clone sits a single base away. General study outcomes and caveats: The study gave a list of some 150 TCR beta chains associated with cytomegalovirus. In both the original and validation cohorts, the classifier was reported to diagnose cytomegalovirus status with high specificity and sensitivity. According to the authors, the approach could potentially be generalized to other disease states and immunological phenotypes. Most TCR sequences were seen in very few donors, while some public TCRs were found in many individuals. All 110 or so repertoires were used to score co-occurrence in the validation cohort in a later analysis, because that analysis had no HLA typing for the cohort. Three of the identified cytomegalovirus-associated TCR beta chains were confirmed in vitro to be specific for cytomegalovirus antigens. Subsequent analysis determined that TCRs grouped into clusters in the first cohort also showed a tendency toward co-occurrence across the 120 or so validation repertoires, and roughly 94% of cluster scores exceeded 0.

Separate from the approximately 670-subject first cohort, the validation cohort of about 120 subjects was the group to which the donors belonged. The library was generated by the immunoSEQ multiplex PCR assay. Per the authors' processing: To diagnose cytomegalovirus status from the catalog of TCR beta chain sequences, a statistical classification framework was built. Drawn from immuneACCESS, this table holds only the in-frame rearrangements with V and J called that TCRdb kept. Clones are partly lost; checked studies trace under half to an unresolved V gene and leave the rest unexplained. The V and J calls and clone size come from that table; D and trimming were worked out from the DNA. A total of about 110,000 clones appear in this sample, around 90% of them only once. The ten biggest clones cover 1.5% to 2% of the sample. CDR1 and CDR2, looked up from the germline V gene (reference sequence), are SEHNR and FQNEAQ. From the cysteine up to the phenylalanine, the CDR3 has a length of 15 residues. CDR3 DNA only is kept here, 45 bases in frame from base 1. Here V drops 3 bases and J drops 5 bases, and the junction holds 6 bases not matched to any gene.

Here the chain combines TRBV7-9 and TRBJ2-2, with TRBD1 matching 7 junction bases. This sequence was found in a woman under 30 in good health and CMV-seronegative. Material for sequencing was PBMCs. Here is the DNA: TGTGCCAGCAGCTTCAGAGGGGGCGAGACCGGGGAGCTGTTTTTT. This translates into CASSFRGGETGELFF.